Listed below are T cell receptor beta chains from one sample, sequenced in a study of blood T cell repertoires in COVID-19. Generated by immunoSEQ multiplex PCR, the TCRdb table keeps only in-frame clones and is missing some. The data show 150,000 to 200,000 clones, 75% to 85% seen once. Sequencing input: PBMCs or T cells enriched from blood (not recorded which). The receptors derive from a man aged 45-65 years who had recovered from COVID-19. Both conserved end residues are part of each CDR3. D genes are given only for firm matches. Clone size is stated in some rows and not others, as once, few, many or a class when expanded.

CDR3nt: TGTGCCAGCACCCTGACTACGGGTTCTAATAATTCACCCCTCCACTTT; CDR3aa: CASTLTTGSNNSPLHF; j_gene: TRBJ1-6; d_gene: -; v_gene: TRBV2; abundance: -
CDR3nt: TGCGCCAGCAGCTTGGGGCAGGTGAACACTGAAGCTTTCTTT; CDR3aa: CASSLGQVNTEAFF; j_gene: TRBJ1-1; d_gene: -; v_gene: TRBV5-1; abundance: -
CDR3nt: TGTGCCAGCAGCTTGGACCTGGTTACAGGCGCGAATGAAAAACTGTTTTTT; CDR3aa: CASSLDLVTGANEKLFF; j_gene: TRBJ1-4; d_gene: -; v_gene: TRBV5-8; abundance: once
CDR3nt: TGTGCCAGCTCACCACGAGACAGGTTTAACACCATATATTTT; CDR3aa: CASSPRDRFNTIYF; j_gene: TRBJ1-3; d_gene: -; v_gene: TRBV18; abundance: -
CDR3nt: TGTGCCAGCAGCTTGGGCCGACAGGGGGTGTCACCCCTCCACTTT; CDR3aa: CASSLGRQGVSPLHF; j_gene: TRBJ1-6; d_gene: TRBD1; v_gene: TRBV5-6; abundance: -
CDR3nt: TGTGCCAGTAGCCCAACCTGGGGGGATTGGGGTCAGCCCCAGCATTTT; CDR3aa: CASSPTWGDWGQPQHF; j_gene: TRBJ1-5; d_gene: -; v_gene: TRBV19; abundance: -
CDR3nt: TGTGCCAGCAGCTCGGGAGCGGGGAGTACGCAGTATTTT; CDR3aa: CASSSGAGSTQYF; j_gene: TRBJ2-3; d_gene: TRBD2; v_gene: TRBV7-3; abundance: once
CDR3nt: TGTGCCTGGAGTAAAAACCAGATAAACACCGGGGAGCTGTTTTTT; CDR3aa: CAWSKNQINTGELFF; j_gene: TRBJ2-2; d_gene: -; v_gene: TRBV30; abundance: -
CDR3nt: TGTGCCAGCAGCATTGGGACAGGCCAACGTCAAGAGACCCAGTACTTC; CDR3aa: CASSIGTGQRQETQYF; j_gene: TRBJ2-5; d_gene: TRBD1; v_gene: TRBV7-9; abundance: -
CDR3nt: TGCAGTGCTACCTACTTAGAAAAACTGTTTTTT; CDR3aa: CSATYLEKLFF; j_gene: TRBJ1-4; d_gene: -; v_gene: TRBV20-1; abundance: -
CDR3nt: TGTGCCAGCAGCCCCACCCTGACTGGCTCCAAAAACATTCAGTACTTC; CDR3aa: CASSPTLTGSKNIQYF; j_gene: TRBJ2-4; d_gene: -; v_gene: TRBV7-8; abundance: -
CDR3nt: TGCGCCAGCAGCCAAGACTCCATCCAGCTAGCGGGGGCAAATGAGCAGTTCTTC; CDR3aa: CASSQDSIQLAGANEQFF; j_gene: TRBJ2-1; d_gene: TRBD2; v_gene: TRBV4-1; abundance: -
CDR3nt: TGTGCCAGCAGTTCCAGAATTTACACTGAAGCTTTCTTT; CDR3aa: CASSSRIYTEAFF; j_gene: TRBJ1-1; d_gene: -; v_gene: TRBV28; abundance: -
CDR3nt: TGTGCCAGCAGTTCCCGGGGGTTGAATACGCAGTATTTT; CDR3aa: CASSSRGLNTQYF; j_gene: TRBJ2-3; d_gene: -; v_gene: TRBV12-3/TRBV12-4; abundance: once
CDR3nt: TGTGCCAGCTCTCGGATTAGCGGGGGTGAGACCCAGTACTTC; CDR3aa: CASSRISGGETQYF; j_gene: TRBJ2-5; d_gene: TRBD2; v_gene: TRBV18; abundance: -
CDR3nt: TGTGCCAGCAGCCCTTCAGGGGTCCCCATCGAGCAGTACTTC; CDR3aa: CASSPSGVPIEQYF; j_gene: TRBJ2-7; d_gene: -; v_gene: TRBV5-5; abundance: once
CDR3nt: TGTGCCAGCTCACCAGTAACAGGGGGCGATGGCTACACCTTC; CDR3aa: CASSPVTGGDGYTF; j_gene: TRBJ1-2; d_gene: TRBD1; v_gene: TRBV18; abundance: -
CDR3nt: TGTGCCAGCAGTGAAGCGGTGACAGGGAGGAATTCACCCCTCCACTTT; CDR3aa: CASSEAVTGRNSPLHF; j_gene: TRBJ1-6; d_gene: TRBD1; v_gene: TRBV6-1; abundance: -
CDR3nt: TGTGCCAGCAGCGTATCGGCTAGCGGGGACAATGAGCAGTTCTTC; CDR3aa: CASSVSASGDNEQFF; j_gene: TRBJ2-1; d_gene: TRBD2; v_gene: TRBV9; abundance: -
CDR3nt: TGCAGCACCCAGACAGAAATGAACACTGAAGCTTTCTTT; CDR3aa: CSTQTEMNTEAFF; j_gene: TRBJ1-1; d_gene: -; v_gene: TRBV29-1; abundance: -
CDR3nt: TGTGCCAGCACTCGGGGACAGGGAAAATATGGCTACACCTTC; CDR3aa: CASTRGQGKYGYTF; j_gene: TRBJ1-2; d_gene: TRBD1; v_gene: TRBV6-5; abundance: -
CDR3nt: TGTGCCAGCAGCTCGGGACAGAACACCGGGGAGCTGTTTTTT; CDR3aa: CASSSGQNTGELFF; j_gene: TRBJ2-2; d_gene: -; v_gene: TRBV7-9; abundance: -
CDR3nt: TGTGCCAGCAGCTTGGCTGGCGGGGGAGGCTATGGCTACACCTTC; CDR3aa: CASSLAGGGGYGYTF; j_gene: TRBJ1-2; d_gene: -; v_gene: TRBV5-6; abundance: few
CDR3nt: TGTGCCGAACGATCTACAGGGAACAATTACTATGGCTACACCTTC; CDR3aa: CAERSTGNNYYGYTF; j_gene: TRBJ1-2; d_gene: -; v_gene: TRBV7-2; abundance: -
CDR3nt: TGCGCCAGCAGCCAAGCGTTCACAGGGAGTGTGGGGGGCTACACCTTC; CDR3aa: CASSQAFTGSVGGYTF; j_gene: TRBJ1-2; d_gene: -; v_gene: TRBV4-1; abundance: once
CDR3nt: TGTGCCAGCAGGCAGGGGGCCTCTGGAAACACCATATATTTT; CDR3aa: CASRQGASGNTIYF; j_gene: TRBJ1-3; d_gene: TRBD1; v_gene: TRBV28; abundance: -
CDR3nt: TGTGCCAGCAACCTAGACAGGGGAGGTGAGCAGTTCTTC; CDR3aa: CASNLDRGGEQFF; j_gene: TRBJ2-1; d_gene: TRBD1; v_gene: TRBV28; abundance: -
CDR3nt: TGTGCCAGCAGCTCGACAGCAAACACTGAAGCTTTCTTT; CDR3aa: CASSSTANTEAFF; j_gene: TRBJ1-1; d_gene: -; v_gene: TRBV5-5; abundance: -
CDR3nt: TGTGCCAGCAGCCCCTCCCCGGGACAGGGGGCAGAAAAACTGTTTTTT; CDR3aa: CASSPSPGQGAEKLFF; j_gene: TRBJ1-4; d_gene: TRBD1; v_gene: TRBV5-4; abundance: once
CDR3nt: TGTGCCAGCAGCCCATGGAACAGTGGCGTCACTGAAGCTTTCTTT; CDR3aa: CASSPWNSGVTEAFF; j_gene: TRBJ1-1; d_gene: -; v_gene: TRBV5-4; abundance: once
CDR3nt: TGCAGTGCCCGAGACTCCTACGAGCAGTACTTC; CDR3aa: CSARDSYEQYF; j_gene: TRBJ2-7; d_gene: -; v_gene: TRBV29-1; abundance: -
CDR3nt: TGTGCCAGCCAGAGAACAGGGAATAATTCACCCCTCCACTTT; CDR3aa: CASQRTGNNSPLHF; j_gene: TRBJ1-6; d_gene: -; v_gene: TRBV2; abundance: once
CDR3nt: TGTGCCAGCTCACCACAGGGAGATTACAATGAGCAGTTCTTC; CDR3aa: CASSPQGDYNEQFF; j_gene: TRBJ2-1; d_gene: -; v_gene: TRBV18; abundance: -
CDR3nt: TGTGCCAGCAGTGAAGAAAGGGACAGGAATCAGCCCCAGCATTTT; CDR3aa: CASSEERDRNQPQHF; j_gene: TRBJ1-5; d_gene: TRBD1; v_gene: TRBV2; abundance: -
CDR3nt: TGTGCCAGCAGCCGCAGGGGGGGACAGGGTGCTGACTATGGCTACACCTTC; CDR3aa: CASSRRGGQGADYGYTF; j_gene: TRBJ1-2; d_gene: TRBD1; v_gene: TRBV3-1/TRBV3-2; abundance: -
CDR3nt: TGTGCCATCCTCGGTACTAGACAGGGGCAATACGAGCAGTACTTC; CDR3aa: CAILGTRQGQYEQYF; j_gene: TRBJ2-7; d_gene: -; v_gene: TRBV21-1; abundance: few
CDR3nt: TGTGCCAGCAGCCCCTCATCGGGGGGGAGGGAGACCCAGTACTTC; CDR3aa: CASSPSSGGRETQYF; j_gene: TRBJ2-5; d_gene: TRBD2; v_gene: TRBV11-2; abundance: -
CDR3nt: TGCGCCAGCAGCCTGGAGGGACAGGCCAGAACGCCCCAGCATTTT; CDR3aa: CASSLEGQARTPQHF; j_gene: TRBJ1-5; d_gene: TRBD1; v_gene: TRBV5-1; abundance: -
CDR3nt: TGTGCCAGCAGCCCTGAGGGCGTCGGGGAGCTGTTTTTT; CDR3aa: CASSPEGVGELFF; j_gene: TRBJ2-2; d_gene: -; v_gene: TRBV28; abundance: -
CDR3nt: TGCAGTGCTAGTCAGGGGCCCCGGCAGCCCCAGCATTTT; CDR3aa: CSASQGPRQPQHF; j_gene: TRBJ1-5; d_gene: -; v_gene: TRBV20-1; abundance: -
CDR3nt: TGTGCCAGCTCACCCCGACAGGGCACAACTAATGAAAAACTGTTTTTT; CDR3aa: CASSPRQGTTNEKLFF; j_gene: TRBJ1-4; d_gene: TRBD1; v_gene: TRBV18; abundance: -
CDR3nt: TGTGCCACAACCCCCTTGTCGGGTGGCAATCAGCCCCAGCATTTT; CDR3aa: CATTPLSGGNQPQHF; j_gene: TRBJ1-5; d_gene: -; v_gene: TRBV6-5; abundance: -
CDR3nt: TGTGCCAGCAGTAAAAGACGGACACAGAACACTGAAGCTTTCTTT; CDR3aa: CASSKRRTQNTEAFF; j_gene: TRBJ1-1; d_gene: -; v_gene: TRBV6-5; abundance: -
CDR3nt: TGTGCCAGCAGACTGACATTGAACACTGAAGCTTTCTTT; CDR3aa: CASRLTLNTEAFF; j_gene: TRBJ1-1; d_gene: -; v_gene: TRBV12-3/TRBV12-4; abundance: -
CDR3nt: TGTGCCAGCAGCTTAGTTGGGACTAGTTCCTACGAGCAGTACTTC; CDR3aa: CASSLVGTSSYEQYF; j_gene: TRBJ2-7; d_gene: TRBD2; v_gene: TRBV7-8; abundance: once
CDR3nt: TGTGCCACCAGCAGAGATTCCAGGGGGCTTTCACCCCTCCACTTT; CDR3aa: CATSRDSRGLSPLHF; j_gene: TRBJ1-6; d_gene: TRBD1; v_gene: TRBV15; abundance: -
CDR3nt: TGTGCCACCAGGGCCATTCTGGACAGAAGTAACTATGGCTACACCTTC; CDR3aa: CATRAILDRSNYGYTF; j_gene: TRBJ1-2; d_gene: -; v_gene: TRBV24-1; abundance: -
CDR3nt: TGTGCCAGCAGTGATGGGGGCGGAGAGACCCAGTACTTC; CDR3aa: CASSDGGGETQYF; j_gene: TRBJ2-5; d_gene: -; v_gene: TRBV28; abundance: -
CDR3nt: TGTGCCAGCAGCTCCCAAGGACAGGGCTATGGCTACACCTTC; CDR3aa: CASSSQGQGYGYTF; j_gene: TRBJ1-2; d_gene: TRBD1; v_gene: TRBV7-8; abundance: -
CDR3nt: TGTGCCAGTAGGCCGACAGGGGGCGGTCAGCCCCAGCATTTT; CDR3aa: CASRPTGGGQPQHF; j_gene: TRBJ1-5; d_gene: TRBD1; v_gene: TRBV19; abundance: few
CDR3nt: TGTGCCACCGTACAGGGGTATGGCTACACCTTC; CDR3aa: CATVQGYGYTF; j_gene: TRBJ1-2; d_gene: TRBD1; v_gene: TRBV28; abundance: -
CDR3nt: TGTGCCAGCAGCTTCGGACAGGCTAACTATGGCTACACCTTC; CDR3aa: CASSFGQANYGYTF; j_gene: TRBJ1-2; d_gene: TRBD1; v_gene: TRBV5-6; abundance: once
CDR3nt: TGTGCCAGCAGCTTAGGCAGGCAAGAGACCCAGTACTTC; CDR3aa: CASSLGRQETQYF; j_gene: TRBJ2-5; d_gene: -; v_gene: TRBV7-3; abundance: -
CDR3nt: TGTGCCAGCACTTTGCAGGCTAACGTGGATACGCAGTATTTT; CDR3aa: CASTLQANVDTQYF; j_gene: TRBJ2-3; d_gene: -; v_gene: TRBV6-5; abundance: -
CDR3nt: TGCGCCAGCAGTGAATTGAACGGGTCACAGGTCTTT; CDR3aa: CASSELNGSQVF; j_gene: TRBJ1-1; d_gene: -; v_gene: TRBV10-1; abundance: -
CDR3nt: TGTGCCAGCAGCCAAGTACAGGGGGTTGATCAGCCCCAGCATTTT; CDR3aa: CASSQVQGVDQPQHF; j_gene: TRBJ1-5; d_gene: TRBD1; v_gene: TRBV14; abundance: -
CDR3nt: TGTGCTAGTGGTTCCGGACTAGCGGGGTACAATGAGCAGTTCTTC; CDR3aa: CASGSGLAGYNEQFF; j_gene: TRBJ2-1; d_gene: TRBD2; v_gene: TRBV12-5; abundance: few